These 5 T cell receptor beta chains were all obtained from the same sample, sequenced in a study of blood T cells in healthy people across ages. Sample-barcoded 5' priming and a J-beta primer mix drove a second PCR of roughly 7 to 11 cycles. TCRdb fed the 5' RACE reads into MiXCR, producing one record per CDR3 protein. The sample carries hundreds of thousands of distinct CDR3 sequences, about 30% recorded once. Sequenced material: blood. The origin of the receptors is a woman of 80 years or more in good health.

The chain joins TRBV4-3 to TRBJ1-2; 11 bases agree with TRBD1. Per the germline V gene, CDR1 is LGHNA and CDR2 is YSLEER. V gave up 7 bases and J gave up 5 bases; unmatched junction bases: 9. This CDR3 has 15 amino acids. The chain's CDR3 is CASTRTGGARYGYTF. The DNA of the CDR3 is TGCGCCAGCACGAGGACAGGGGGCGCGAGGTATGGCTACACCTTC.

As regards this clonotype: A much bigger clone sits one base away, suggesting this may be a read error. In nucleotides, the CDR3 is TGTGCCAGCAGTTACGTGGCAGGAATGGCTTTCTTT. Its protein is CASSYVAGMAFF. The rearrangement joins TRBV6-2 or TRBV6-3 to TRBJ1-1; D remains unclear. V gave up 2 bases and J gave up 11 bases, with 12 bases separating them. The CDR3 consists of 12 residues. Germline lookup yields CDR1 MNHEY and CDR2 SVGEGT.

The V and J genes are TRBV12-3 or TRBV12-4 and TRBJ1-4, with a weak D call TRBD1 (5 bases). The CDR3 extends over 11 amino acids. Trimming shortened V by 5 bases and J by 12 bases, and 10 bases separated the two germline ends. The CDR3 sequence: CASSLGTELFF. The CDR3 DNA follows: TGTGCCAGCAGTCTAGGGACTGAACTGTTTTTT.

V is TRBV2 and J is TRBJ2-1, with 9 nucleotides matching TRBD1. Gene TRBJ2-7 matches the end of the DNA better, so the J call may be wrong. Germline loops: CDR1 SNHLY, CDR2 FYNNEI. This CDR3 region has 15 residues. The CDR3 spells CASRPDRGGTYEQYF. The CDR3 coding sequence is TGTGCCAGCAGACCGGACAGGGGCGGAACCTACGAGCAGTACTTC.

This clonotype was detected ten times or more. The chain links TRBV14 to TRBJ2-1; D gene unclear. This CDR3 contains 13 residues. From germline, CDR1 is SGHDN and CDR2 FVKESK. Trimming stripped 4 bases from V and 9 bases from J, with 13 bases between. CDR3 DNA: TGTGCCAGCAGCCTCAAGGGCAATAGTGAGCAGTTCTTC. Protein: CASSLKGNSEQFF.